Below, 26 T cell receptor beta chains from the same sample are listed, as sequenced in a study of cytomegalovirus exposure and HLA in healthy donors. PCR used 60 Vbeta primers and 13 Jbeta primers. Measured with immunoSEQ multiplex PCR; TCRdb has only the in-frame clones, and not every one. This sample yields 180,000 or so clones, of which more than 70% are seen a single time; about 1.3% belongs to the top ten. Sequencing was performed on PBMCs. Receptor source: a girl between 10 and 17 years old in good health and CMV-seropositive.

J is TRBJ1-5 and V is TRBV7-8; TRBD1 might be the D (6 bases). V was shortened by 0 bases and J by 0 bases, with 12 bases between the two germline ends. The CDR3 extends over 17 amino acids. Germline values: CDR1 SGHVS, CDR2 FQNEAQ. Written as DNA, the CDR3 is TGTGCCAGCAGCTTAGCGGGCCTCAGGGGTAGCAATCAGCCCCAGCATTTT. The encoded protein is CASSLAGLRGSNQPQHF. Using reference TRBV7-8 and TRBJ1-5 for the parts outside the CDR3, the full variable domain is GAGVSQSPRYKVAKRGQDVALRCDPISGHVSLFWYQQALGQGPEFLTYFQNEAQLDKSGLPSDRFFAERPEGSVSTLKIQRTQQEDSAVYLCASSLAGLRGSNQPQHFGDGTRLSIL.

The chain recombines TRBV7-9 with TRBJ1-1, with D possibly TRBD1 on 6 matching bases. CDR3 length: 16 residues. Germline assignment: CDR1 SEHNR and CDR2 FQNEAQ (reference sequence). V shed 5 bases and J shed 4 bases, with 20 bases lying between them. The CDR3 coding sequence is TGTGCCAGCAGCCCGTTAGGGGGGGGTTCGGTCACTGAAGCTTTCTTT. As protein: CASSPLGGGSVTEAFF.

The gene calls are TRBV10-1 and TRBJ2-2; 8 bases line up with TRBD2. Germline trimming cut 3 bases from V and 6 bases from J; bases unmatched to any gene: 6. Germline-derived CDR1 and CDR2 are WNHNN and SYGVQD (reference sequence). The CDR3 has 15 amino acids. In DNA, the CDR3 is TGCGCCAGCAGTGAATGGGGGACTAGTCCCGGGGAGCTGTTTTTT. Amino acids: CASSEWGTSPGELFF.

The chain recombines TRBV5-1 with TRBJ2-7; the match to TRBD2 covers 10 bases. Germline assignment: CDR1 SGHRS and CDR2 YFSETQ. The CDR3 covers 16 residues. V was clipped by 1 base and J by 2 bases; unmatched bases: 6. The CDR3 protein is CASSLTSGTLPYEQYF. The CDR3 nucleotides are TGCGCCAGCAGCTTGACTAGCGGGACGCTACCCTACGAGCAGTACTTC.

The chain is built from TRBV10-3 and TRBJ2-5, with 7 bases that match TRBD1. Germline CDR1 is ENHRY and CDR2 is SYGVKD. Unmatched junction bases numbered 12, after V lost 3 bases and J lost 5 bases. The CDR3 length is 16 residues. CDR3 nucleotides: TGTGCCATCAGTGAATCGGACAGGACGTGGGGGGAGACCCAGTACTTC. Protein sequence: CAISESDRTWGETQYF.

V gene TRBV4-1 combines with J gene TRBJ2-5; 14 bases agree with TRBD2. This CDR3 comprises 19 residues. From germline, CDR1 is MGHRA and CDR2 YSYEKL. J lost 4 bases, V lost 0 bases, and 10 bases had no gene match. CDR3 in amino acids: CASSQERLAGGPRRETQYF. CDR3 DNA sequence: TGCGCCAGCAGCCAAGAAAGACTAGCGGGAGGGCCTCGGCGAGAGACCCAGTACTTC.

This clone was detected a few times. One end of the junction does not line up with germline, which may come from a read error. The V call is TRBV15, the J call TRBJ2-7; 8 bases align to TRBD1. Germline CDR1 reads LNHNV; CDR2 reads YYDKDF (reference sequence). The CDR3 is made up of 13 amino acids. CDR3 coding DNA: TGTGCCACCAGCAGACCAACCGACAGGGGAAGGAACTTC. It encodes CATSRPTDRGRNF.

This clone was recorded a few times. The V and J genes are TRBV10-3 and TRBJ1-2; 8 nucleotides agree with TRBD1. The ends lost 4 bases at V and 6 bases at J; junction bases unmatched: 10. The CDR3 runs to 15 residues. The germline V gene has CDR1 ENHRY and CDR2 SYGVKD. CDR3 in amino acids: CAISGDRGRPNGYTF. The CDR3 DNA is TGTGCCATCAGTGGCGACAGGGGAAGGCCAAATGGCTACACCTTC.

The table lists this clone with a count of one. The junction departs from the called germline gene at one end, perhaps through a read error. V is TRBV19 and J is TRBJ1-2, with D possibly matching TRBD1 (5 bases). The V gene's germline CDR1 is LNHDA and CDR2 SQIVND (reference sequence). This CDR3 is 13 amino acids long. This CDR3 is CASSLDSNYGYTF. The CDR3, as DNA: TGTGCCAGTAGTCTAGACAGTAACTATGGCTACACCTTC. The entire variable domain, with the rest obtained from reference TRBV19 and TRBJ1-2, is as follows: DGGITQSPKYLFRKEGQNVTLSCEQNLNHDAMYWYRQDPGQGLRLIYYSQIVNDFQKGDIAEGYSVSREKKESFPLTVTSAQKNPTAFYLCASSLDSNYGYTFGSGTRLTVV.

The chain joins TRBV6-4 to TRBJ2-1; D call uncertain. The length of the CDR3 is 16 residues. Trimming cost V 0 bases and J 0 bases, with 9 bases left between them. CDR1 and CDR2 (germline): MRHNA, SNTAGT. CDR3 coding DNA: TGTGCCAGCAGTGACTCGGCCGCCAGCTCCTACAATGAGCAGTTCTTC. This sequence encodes CASSDSAASSYNEQFF.

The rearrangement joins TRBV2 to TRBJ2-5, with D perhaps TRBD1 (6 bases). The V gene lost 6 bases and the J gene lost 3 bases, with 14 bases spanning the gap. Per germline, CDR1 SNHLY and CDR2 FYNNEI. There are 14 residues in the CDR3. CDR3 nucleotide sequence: TGTGCCAGCAGAGGGGGAACAGGAGAAGAGACCCAGTACTTC. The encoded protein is CASRGGTGEETQYF.

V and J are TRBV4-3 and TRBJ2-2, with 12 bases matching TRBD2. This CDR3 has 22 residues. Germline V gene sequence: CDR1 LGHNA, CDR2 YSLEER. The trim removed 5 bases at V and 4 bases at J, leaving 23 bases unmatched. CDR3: CASSFRTPVTSGSGLGTGELFF. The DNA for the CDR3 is TGCGCCAGCAGCTTTCGCACACCGGTGACTAGCGGGAGTGGGTTAGGCACCGGGGAGCTGTTTTTT.

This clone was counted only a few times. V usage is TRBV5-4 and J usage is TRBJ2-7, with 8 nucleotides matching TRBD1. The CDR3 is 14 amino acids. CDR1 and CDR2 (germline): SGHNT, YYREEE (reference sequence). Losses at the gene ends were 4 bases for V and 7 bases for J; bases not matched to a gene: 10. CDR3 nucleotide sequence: TGTGCCAGCAGCACAGGGGGTACTCCGCGGGAGCAGTACTTC. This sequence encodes CASSTGGTPREQYF.

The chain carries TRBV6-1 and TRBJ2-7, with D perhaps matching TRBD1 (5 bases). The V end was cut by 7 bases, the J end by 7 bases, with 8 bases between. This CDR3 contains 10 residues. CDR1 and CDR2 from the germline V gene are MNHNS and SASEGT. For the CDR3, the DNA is TGTGCCAGCATGGGGCCTGAGCAGTACTTC. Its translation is CASMGPEQYF.

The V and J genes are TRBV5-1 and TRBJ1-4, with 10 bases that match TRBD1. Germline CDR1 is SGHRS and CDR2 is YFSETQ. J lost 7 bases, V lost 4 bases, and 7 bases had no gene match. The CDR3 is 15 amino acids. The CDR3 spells CASSPGTGEGEKLFF. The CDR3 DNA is TGCGCCAGCAGCCCTGGGACAGGGGAAGGTGAAAAACTGTTTTTT.

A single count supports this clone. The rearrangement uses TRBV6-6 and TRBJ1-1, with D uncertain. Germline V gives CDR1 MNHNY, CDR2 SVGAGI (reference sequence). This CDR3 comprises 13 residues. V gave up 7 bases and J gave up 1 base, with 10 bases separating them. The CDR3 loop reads CASKRQENTEAFF. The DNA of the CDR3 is TGTGCCAGCAAGAGACAAGAGAACACTGAAGCTTTCTTT.

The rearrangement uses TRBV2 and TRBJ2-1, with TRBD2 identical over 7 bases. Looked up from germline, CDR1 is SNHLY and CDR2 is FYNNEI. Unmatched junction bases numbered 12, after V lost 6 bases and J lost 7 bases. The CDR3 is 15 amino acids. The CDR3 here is CASRGGGGPKNEQFF. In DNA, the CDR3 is TGTGCCAGCAGAGGTGGGGGAGGGCCTAAAAATGAGCAGTTCTTC.

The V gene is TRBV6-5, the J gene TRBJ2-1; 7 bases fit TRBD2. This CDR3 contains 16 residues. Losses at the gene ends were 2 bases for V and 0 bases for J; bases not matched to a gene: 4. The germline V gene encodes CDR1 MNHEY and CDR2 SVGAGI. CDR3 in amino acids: CASSYLPGGSYNEQFF. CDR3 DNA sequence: TGTGCCAGCAGTTACCTTCCGGGAGGCTCCTACAATGAGCAGTTCTTC.

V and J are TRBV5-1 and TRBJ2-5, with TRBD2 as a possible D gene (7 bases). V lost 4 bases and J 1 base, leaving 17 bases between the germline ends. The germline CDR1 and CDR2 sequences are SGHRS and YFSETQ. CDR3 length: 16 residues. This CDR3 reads CASSPGAGAVQETQYF. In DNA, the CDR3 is TGCGCCAGCAGCCCGGGGGCGGGGGCGGTCCAAGAGACCCAGTACTTC.

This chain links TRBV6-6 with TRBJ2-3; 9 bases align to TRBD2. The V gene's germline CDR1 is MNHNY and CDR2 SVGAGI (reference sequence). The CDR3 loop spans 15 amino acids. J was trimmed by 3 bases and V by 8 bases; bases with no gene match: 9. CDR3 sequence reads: CASGHTSGPTDTQYF. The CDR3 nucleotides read TGTGCCAGCGGGCATACTAGCGGGCCAACAGATACGCAGTATTTT.

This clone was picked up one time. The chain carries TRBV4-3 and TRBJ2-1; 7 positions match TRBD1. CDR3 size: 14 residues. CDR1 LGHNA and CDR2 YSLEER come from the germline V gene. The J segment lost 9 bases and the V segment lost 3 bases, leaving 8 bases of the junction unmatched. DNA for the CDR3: TGCGCCAGCAGCCAGGAAGGGACAGTAGTTGAGCAGTTCTTC. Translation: CASSQEGTVVEQFF.

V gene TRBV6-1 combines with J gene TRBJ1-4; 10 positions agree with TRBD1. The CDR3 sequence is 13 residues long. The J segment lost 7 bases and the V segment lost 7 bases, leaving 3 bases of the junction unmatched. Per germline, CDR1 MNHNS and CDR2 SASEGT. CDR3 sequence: CASMWDRGEKLFF. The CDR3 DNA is TGTGCCAGCATGTGGGACAGGGGTGAAAAACTGTTTTTT.

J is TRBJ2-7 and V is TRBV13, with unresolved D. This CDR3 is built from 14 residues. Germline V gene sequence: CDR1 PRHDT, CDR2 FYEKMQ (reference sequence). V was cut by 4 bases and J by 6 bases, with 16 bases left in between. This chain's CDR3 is CASSSPPMASEQYF. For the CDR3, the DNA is TGTGCCAGCAGCTCACCACCTATGGCTAGCGAGCAGTACTTC.

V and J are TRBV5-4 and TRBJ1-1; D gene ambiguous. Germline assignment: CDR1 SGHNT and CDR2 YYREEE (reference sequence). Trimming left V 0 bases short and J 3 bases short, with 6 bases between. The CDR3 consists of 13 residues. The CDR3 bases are TGTGCCAGCAGCTTGGGTGGGCACACTGAAGCTTTCTTT. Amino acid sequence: CASSLGGHTEAFF.

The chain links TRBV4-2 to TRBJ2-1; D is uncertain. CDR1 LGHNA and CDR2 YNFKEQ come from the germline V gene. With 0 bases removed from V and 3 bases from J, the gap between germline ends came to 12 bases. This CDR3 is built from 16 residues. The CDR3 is CASSQEGRSLYNEQFF. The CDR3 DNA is TGTGCCAGCAGCCAAGAAGGTAGGAGCCTCTACAATGAGCAGTTCTTC.

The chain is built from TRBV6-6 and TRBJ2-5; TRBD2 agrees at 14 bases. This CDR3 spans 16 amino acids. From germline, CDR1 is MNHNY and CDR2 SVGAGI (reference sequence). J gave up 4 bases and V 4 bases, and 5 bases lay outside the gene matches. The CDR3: CASSLGLAGARETQYF. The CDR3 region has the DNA TGTGCCAGCAGTTTGGGACTAGCGGGAGCCCGAGAGACCCAGTACTTC.